The clone carrying this TCR beta chain was counted at least ten times. Its antigen is unidentified. The sample belongs to a study of T-cell reconstitution after alpha-beta-depleted transplantation in children. Regarding the study as a whole: As was reported, about two months after transplant, alpha-beta T cells came from several hundred expanded graft clones. High day-60 TCRbeta diversity in some patients came from surviving recipient T cells and thymic progenitors.

With 2 bases removed from V and 0 bases from J, the gap between germline ends came to 10 bases. The CDR3 extends over 15 amino acids. For TCRbeta, the library was prepared with unique molecular identifiers. TCRdb processed the PCR reads anew with MiXCR; each CDR3 protein has one entry. The sample has around 450,000 distinct CDR3 sequences; under 12% are singletons. This receptor was identified in a child aged 2 to 10 with inherited bone marrow failure, due to receive a stem cell transplant. The genes are TRBV12-3 or TRBV12-4 and TRBJ1-1; D ambiguous. Material: PBMCs, obtained before TCRalphabeta/CD19-depleted stem cell transplant. The CDR3 spells CASSLQVTMNTEAFF. CDR3 coding DNA: TGTGCCAGCAGTTTACAGGTAACCATGAACACTGAAGCTTTCTTT.